These 28 T cell receptor beta chains share one sample of origin, sequenced in a study of T cell responses to AZD1222 COVID-19 vaccine. Here immunoSEQ multiplex PCR was the method, and the copy in TCRdb shows in-frame clones only, minus some. The table has approximately 75,000 clones, roughly 87% seen once; the top ten hold more than 15%. The sequencing used peripheral blood, collected 28 days after the second AZD1222 dose. Source of these receptors: an adult who received the AZD1222 COVID-19 vaccine.

This clone has only one observation. This chain uses TRBV20-1 with TRBJ1-6; no reliable D call. Germline CDR1 DFQATT, CDR2 SNEGSKA (reference sequence). Trimming shortened V by 3 bases and J by 13 bases, and 7 bases separated the two germline ends. The CDR3 contains 10 residues. CDR3 sequence reads: CSASAPPLHF. The CDR3 nucleotides read TGCAGTGCTAGTGCGCCCCCCCTCCACTTT.

The rearrangement uses TRBV7-3 and TRBJ2-7; D unresolved. The CDR3 runs 12 residues. V was shortened by 5 bases and J by 7 bases, with 12 bases between the two germline ends. Germline V lookup: CDR1 SGHTA, CDR2 FQGTGA. CDR3 nucleotide sequence: TGTGCCAGCAGCCCAAGCCGGGTGGAGCAGTACTTC. Translated, it gives CASSPSRVEQYF.

The gene calls are TRBV7-9 and TRBJ1-2; TRBD1 might be the D (5 bases). The V gene's germline CDR1 is SEHNR and CDR2 FQNEAQ (reference sequence). With 3 bases removed from V and 4 bases from J, the gap between germline ends came to 15 bases. The CDR3 has 15 amino acids. CDR3 in amino acids: CASSFIGHRTYGYTF. CDR3 in DNA: TGTGCCAGCAGCTTTATCGGACACCGTACCTATGGCTACACCTTC.

This rearrangement joins TRBV3-1 (or the pseudogene TRBV3-2) to TRBJ1-4; weak D call: TRBD1 (5 bases). Trimming cost V 1 base and J 11 bases, with 11 bases left between them. Germline CDR1 LGHDT, CDR2 YNNKEL (reference sequence). The CDR3 has 13 amino acids. The CDR3 DNA is TGTGCCAGCAGCCAAGTGTTCGGGGGGAAACTGTTTTTT. This encodes CASSQVFGGKLFF.

This rearrangement joins TRBV15 to TRBJ1-1; 7 nucleotides agree with TRBD1. The CDR3 spans 16 residues. J was trimmed by 11 bases and V by 9 bases; bases with no gene match: 24. Germline V CDR1 and CDR2: LNHNV, YYDKDF (reference sequence). The CDR3 spells CATDESPGQSLKRAFF. For the CDR3, the DNA is TGTGCCACTGACGAATCACCGGGACAGTCTTTAAAAAGGGCTTTCTTT.

The chain combines TRBV7-4 with TRBJ1-5, with D maybe TRBD1 (6 bases). Germline loops: CDR1 SGHVT, CDR2 SQSDAQ. V lost 5 bases to trimming and J lost 2 bases, with 19 bases between them. This CDR3 has 17 amino acids. The CDR3: CASSLFGGANGNQPQHF. Here the CDR3 DNA reads TGTGCCAGCAGCCTCTTTGGGGGGGCGAATGGCAATCAGCCCCAGCATTTT.

This clone was observed a few times. The CDR3 is CASSPAIPGTSGGGNNEQFF. As DNA, the CDR3 is TGTGCCAGCAGTCCAGCTATACCGGGGACTAGCGGGGGAGGCAACAATGAGCAGTTCTTC. This chain uses TRBV2 with TRBJ2-1; TRBD2 agrees at 14 bases. The CDR3 sequence is 20 residues long. Germline loops: CDR1 SNHLY, CDR2 FYNNEI. The V segment lost 5 bases and the J segment 5 bases; nucleotides outside the gene matches: 17.

The chain has TRBV19 and TRBJ2-3; possibly TRBD2 for D (5 bases). The CDR3 extends over 13 amino acids. Trimming cost V 4 bases and J 6 bases, with 11 bases left between them. Germline CDR1 reads LNHDA; CDR2 reads SQIVND (reference sequence). The CDR3 sequence is CASSSGPGDTQYF. Here the CDR3 DNA reads TGTGCCAGTAGTAGCGGGCCGGGTGATACGCAGTATTTT.

The count of this clone is one. The rearrangement joins TRBV5-6 to TRBJ1-1; tentatively, D is TRBD1 (6 bases). CDR3 length equals 14 residues. The germline gives CDR1 SGHDT, CDR2 YYEEEE. V lost 3 bases and J 0 bases, leaving 9 bases between the germline ends. The CDR3 DNA is TGTGCCAGCAGCTGGACAGATTTGAACACTGAAGCTTTCTTT. The encoded protein is CASSWTDLNTEAFF.

This clone has a single count. This chain connects TRBV5-5 to TRBJ1-5; no firm D call. The germline gives CDR1 SGHKS, CDR2 YYEKEE (reference sequence). The V and J ends lost 0 bases and 7 bases respectively, with 14 bases between them. The CDR3 totals 15 residues. The CDR3 reads CASSLGAGRVQPQHF. DNA of the CDR3: TGTGCCAGCAGCTTGGGAGCAGGTCGGGTGCAGCCCCAGCATTTT.

This sequence joins TRBV3-1 (or the pseudogene TRBV3-2) and TRBJ2-1; 7 nucleotides line up with TRBD2. CDR3 size: 17 residues. Germline V CDR1 and CDR2: LGHDT, YNNKEL (reference sequence). The V segment lost 0 bases and the J segment 4 bases; nucleotides outside the gene matches: 9. The CDR3 nucleotides read TGTGCCAGCAGCCAAGATGTGTGGACTAGGAAATACAATGAGCAGTTCTTC. Amino acids: CASSQDVWTRKYNEQFF.

This clone was recorded once. The gene calls are TRBV30 and TRBJ1-4; 7 positions agree with TRBD1. The CDR3 covers 16 residues. Germline CDR1 is GTSNPN and CDR2 is SVGIG (reference sequence). V dropped 3 bases and J dropped 4; count of bases not matched to a gene: 11. CDR3 loop: CAWRATGEGSNEKLFF. The CDR3 nucleotides are TGTGCCTGGAGAGCTACAGGGGAGGGGAGTAATGAAAAACTGTTTTTT.

This chain uses TRBV30 with TRBJ1-4, with a possible D match to TRBD1 (6 bases). CDR3 length: 16 residues. Germline CDR1 reads GTSNPN; CDR2 reads SVGIG (reference sequence). With 6 bases removed from V and 2 bases from J, the gap between germline ends came to 19 bases. The CDR3, as DNA: TGTGCCTGCACCGCACAGGGAGGGCGGACTAATGAAAAACTGTTTTTT. Protein product: CACTAQGGRTNEKLFF. The full variable domain, its missing parts supplied by reference TRBV30 and TRBJ1-4, is SQTIHQWPATLVQPVGSPLSLECTVEGTSNPNLYWYRQAAGRGLQLLFYSVGIGQISSEVPQNLSASRPQDRQFILSSKKLLLSDSGFYLCACTAQGGRTNEKLFFGSGTQLSVL.

The count of this clone is one. The chain recombines TRBV5-6 with TRBJ1-5; no definite D call. This CDR3 spans 15 amino acids. V was clipped by 2 bases and J by 6 bases, with 15 bases between them. Germline V gives CDR1 SGHDT, CDR2 YYEEEE. CDR3 nucleotides: TGTGCCAGCAGCTTAGGAATTGGGGAGGGTCAGCCCCAGCATTTT. Protein sequence: CASSLGIGEGQPQHF.

The chain uses TRBV14 and TRBJ1-2, with a possible D match to TRBD1 (5 bases). V was pared by 4 bases and J by 1 base, with 10 bases between. The CDR3 is 14 amino acids. From germline, CDR1 is SGHDN and CDR2 FVKESK. CDR3 coding DNA: TGTGCCAGCAGCCCCCCGGGACGTAACTATGGCTACACCTTC. Its translation: CASSPPGRNYGYTF.

V gene TRBV6-6 combines with J gene TRBJ1-3; 8 bases match TRBD1. V lost 6 bases, J lost 2 bases, and 3 bases stayed unmatched. CDR3 size: 14 residues. Germline CDR1 MNHNY, CDR2 SVGAGI (reference sequence). This CDR3 reads CASSPGGAGNTIYF. DNA of the CDR3: TGTGCCAGCAGCCCAGGGGGCGCTGGAAACACCATATATTTT.

This chain joins TRBV5-4 and TRBJ1-2; TRBD1 matches 8 bases. The germline gives CDR1 SGHNT, CDR2 YYREEE (reference sequence). The CDR3 is made up of 13 amino acids. Trimming at V came to 0 bases and at J to 8 bases, leaving 3 bases not matched to a gene. The CDR3 loop is CASSLVGQGGYTF. CDR3 sequence (DNA): TGTGCCAGCAGCTTGGTTGGACAGGGCGGCTACACCTTC.

V is TRBV5-1 and J is TRBJ2-3; D is unclear. Germline V gives CDR1 SGHRS, CDR2 YFSETQ. Trimming cost V 4 bases and J 1 base, with 7 bases left between them. The CDR3 spans 13 residues. CDR3 in amino acids: CASSQRGTDTQYF. In DNA, the CDR3 is TGCGCCAGCAGCCAAAGAGGCACAGATACGCAGTATTTT.

V usage is TRBV6-2 or TRBV6-3 and J usage is TRBJ2-7; the D is unclear. Trimming left V 3 bases short and J 6 bases short, with 6 bases between. CDR3 length equals 11 residues. Germline CDR1 and CDR2: MNHEY and SVGEGT. CDR3 DNA sequence: TGTGCCAGCAGTTATAACCTCGAGCAGTACTTC. Its translation: CASSYNLEQYF.

This CDR3 reads CASSAGQAGSPLHF. The CDR3 region has the DNA TGTGCCAGCAGCGCGGGACAGGCCGGGTCACCCCTCCACTTT. The chain uses TRBV9 and TRBJ1-6; 8 bases map to TRBD1. The germline gives CDR1 SGDLS, CDR2 YYNGEE. The CDR3 totals 14 residues. With V trimmed by 3 bases and J by 10 bases, 6 bases remained unmatched.

The chain joins TRBV7-2 to TRBJ1-1, with 9 bases fitting TRBD1. The V segment lost 5 bases and the J segment 6 bases; nucleotides outside the gene matches: 10. There are 15 residues in the CDR3. CDR1 is SGHTA and CDR2 is FQGNSA in the germline V gene. The DNA of the CDR3 is TGTGCCAGCAGCCAATCCGGGACAGGGTGGGCTGAAGCTTTCTTT. Translation: CASSQSGTGWAEAFF. Full variable domain (rest looked up from reference TRBV7-2 and TRBJ1-1): GAGVSQSPSNKVTEKGKDVELRCDPISGHTALYWYRQSLGQGLEFLIYFQGNSAPDKSGLPSDRFSAERTGGSVSTLTIQRTQQEDSAVYLCASSQSGTGWAEAFFGQGTRLTVV.

This clone was picked up one time. The chain combines TRBV7-8 with TRBJ1-5; D gene unclear. The CDR3 is made up of 16 amino acids. Germline V gene sequence: CDR1 SGHVS, CDR2 FQNEAQ. Deletions cut 1 base from V and 0 bases from J, with 10 bases between. CDR3 amino acids: CASSLEWRVSNQPQHF. In DNA, the CDR3 is TGTGCCAGCAGCTTAGAATGGAGGGTTAGCAATCAGCCCCAGCATTTT. The full variable domain, rest sourced from reference TRBV7-8 and TRBJ1-5, is GAGVSQSPRYKVAKRGQDVALRCDPISGHVSLFWYQQALGQGPEFLTYFQNEAQLDKSGLPSDRFFAERPEGSVSTLKIQRTQQEDSAVYLCASSLEWRVSNQPQHFGDGTRLSIL.

This clone occurred once. The chain has TRBV19 and TRBJ1-1; perhaps TRBD1 as D (5 bases). Deletions cut 6 bases from V and 1 base from J, with 12 bases between. The CDR3 is 14 residues long. CDR1 is LNHDA and CDR2 is SQIVND in the germline V gene (reference sequence). The CDR3 region is CASSPRGPNTEAFF. The CDR3 nucleotides are TGTGCCAGTAGCCCCCGGGGCCCGAACACTGAAGCTTTCTTT.

V usage is TRBV11-1 and J usage is TRBJ2-5, with D possibly TRBD2 on 7 matching bases. The germline V and J ends were trimmed by 5 bases and 4 bases, with 17 bases remaining between them. The germline V gene encodes CDR1 SGHAT and CDR2 FQDESV (reference sequence). The CDR3 loop spans 15 amino acids. CDR3 DNA: TGTGCCAGCAGCCCAGAGGGGGGGGTTCGAGAGACCCAGTACTTC. Amino acid sequence: CASSPEGGVRETQYF.

The chain joins TRBV3-1 (or the pseudogene TRBV3-2) to TRBJ2-3, with a weak D call TRBD2 (5 bases). This CDR3 is 16 amino acids long. Germline CDR1 is LGHDT and CDR2 is YNNKEL (reference sequence). The V and J ends lost 8 bases and 4 bases respectively, with 22 bases between them. This CDR3 is CASRPTGSGGPDTQYF. In DNA form, the CDR3 reads TGTGCCAGCCGTCCGACCGGGTCCGGAGGTCCAGATACGCAGTATTTT.

The rearrangement links TRBV10-1 to TRBJ2-5; 7 positions agree with TRBD2. There are 13 residues in the CDR3. Germline trimming cut 9 bases from V and 5 bases from J; bases unmatched to any gene: 9. CDR1 is WNHNN, CDR2 SYGVQD, per germline (reference sequence). The CDR3 sequence: CASQLATGETQYF. DNA for the CDR3: TGCGCCAGTCAACTAGCGACGGGGGAGACCCAGTACTTC.

The chain combines TRBV6-6 with TRBJ1-4; D is unclear. Germline values: CDR1 MNHNY, CDR2 SVGAGI (reference sequence). The CDR3 consists of 14 residues. The V and J ends lost 2 bases and 3 bases respectively, with 7 bases between them. CDR3 region: CASSYLTANEKLFF. The DNA of the CDR3 is TGTGCCAGCAGTTACCTGACGGCTAATGAAAAACTGTTTTTT.

J is TRBJ2-3 and V is TRBV10-2; 9 bases map to TRBD2. This CDR3 contains 15 residues. V gave up 4 bases and J gave up 2 bases; unmatched junction bases: 4. From germline, CDR1 is WSHSY and CDR2 SAAADI. The CDR3, as DNA: TGCGCCAGCAGTGGAGCGGGGGGTTACACAGATACGCAGTATTTT. Encoded protein: CASSGAGGYTDTQYF.